The next 32 T cell receptor beta chains were all read from a single sample in a study of T cells in Graves' hyperthyroidism and ophthalmopathy. Authors of the study amplified TCR beta CDR3 regions from RNA transcripts. HTBI primers were employed in a first-round RT-PCR of the TCR CDR3. TCRdb used MiXCR to reprocess the multiplex PCR reads, holding one entry per CDR3 protein. This table holds some 460,000 distinct CDR3 sequences, about a sixth found once. Material for sequencing was blood. Source of these receptors: a woman aged 18-30 years with Graves' hyperthyroidism.

CDR3 loop: CSASIGQTSNIQYF. The CDR3 bases are TGCAGTGCTAGTATTGGACAGACCTCGAACATTCAGTACTTC. This chain links TRBV20-1 with TRBJ2-4, with a possible D match to TRBD1 (6 bases). The CDR3 is made up of 14 amino acids. Germline CDR1 reads DFQATT; CDR2 reads SNEGSKA (reference sequence). The V and J ends lost 3 bases and 7 bases respectively, with 16 bases between them.

This clonotype occurred many times. This chain joins TRBV6-1 and TRBJ2-7; the match to TRBD1 covers 9 bases. V lost 6 bases and J lost 0; bases outside the gene matches: 3. Germline values: CDR1 MNHNS, CDR2 SASEGT. The CDR3 has 14 residues. CDR3 amino acids: CASRGQGPSYEQYF. The CDR3 nucleotides read TGTGCCAGCAGGGGACAGGGCCCCTCCTACGAGCAGTACTTC.

As DNA, the CDR3 is TGTGCCTCCGGGACAGGGCCTACCTACGAGCAGTACTTC. This encodes CASGTGPTYEQYF. The chain joins TRBV28 to TRBJ2-7, with 9 positions matching TRBD1. The V and J ends lost 11 bases and 2 bases, in that order; junction bases with no gene match: 7. The CDR3 is 13 amino acids. Germline loops: CDR1 MDHEN, CDR2 SYDVKM.

There are many counts of this clonotype. The rearrangement joins TRBV20-1 to TRBJ2-3; unclear D gene. Per germline, CDR1 DFQATT and CDR2 SNEGSKA (reference sequence). V lost 3 bases to trimming and J lost 3 bases, with 4 bases between them. This CDR3 spans 11 amino acids. The CDR3: CSARETDTQYF. The CDR3 bases are TGCAGTGCTAGGGAGACAGATACGCAGTATTTT.

This chain links TRBV7-2 with TRBJ2-1; D is undetermined. The V gene's germline CDR1 is SGHTA and CDR2 FQGNSA. This CDR3 is built from 16 residues. V was shortened by 1 base and J by 10 bases, with 20 bases between the two germline ends. CDR3 bases: TGTGCCAGCAGCTTAGACGCTTGGCGCGGCCCTAGGGAGCAGTTCTTC. Amino acid sequence: CASSLDAWRGPREQFF.

In regard to this clonotype: This clone may be a read error of a much larger clone one base away. The chain employs TRBV7-2 and TRBJ2-1, with TRBD2 matching 12 bases. Germline CDR1 SGHTA, CDR2 FQGNSA. The length of the CDR3 is 15 residues. The CDR3 DNA is TGTGCCAGCACCCCGACTAGCGGGAGTAGAAATGAGCAGTCCTTC. It translates to CASTPTSGSRNEQSF.

This chain uses TRBV6-1 with TRBJ2-2, with TRBD1 as a possible D gene (6 bases). The CDR3 spans 13 residues. Trimming removed 7 bases from V and 0 bases from J, with 6 bases in between. CDR1 MNHNS and CDR2 SASEGT come from the germline V gene. The CDR3 DNA reads as TGTGCCAGCAACAGGGCGAACACCGGGGAGCTGTTTTTT. Its protein is CASNRANTGELFF.

This clonotype was observed many times. The rearrangement joins TRBV28 to TRBJ1-1; 9 bases are shared with TRBD1. Per germline, CDR1 MDHEN and CDR2 SYDVKM. The CDR3 contains 14 residues. The ends lost 5 bases at V and 1 base at J; junction bases unmatched: 2. CDR3 nucleotides: TGTGCCAGCAGTGGGACAGGGCGGAACACTGAAGCTTTCTTT. Its protein product is CASSGTGRNTEAFF.

In this sample, this clonotype turned up a few times. The V gene is TRBV28, the J gene TRBJ1-3; a weak D match, TRBD1 (5 bases). Between the trimmed V and J ends, which lost 1 base and 8 bases, there was a span of 21 bases. This CDR3 has 17 amino acids. The germline gives CDR1 MDHEN, CDR2 SYDVKM. The CDR3 region is CASSLLVPLTVGDTIYF. The CDR3 bases are TGTGCCAGCAGTTTATTGGTCCCTCTTACGGTGGGGGACACCATATATTTT.

This clonotype was counted between two and nine times. This chain uses TRBV28 with TRBJ1-3; no definite D call. V was trimmed by 7 bases and J by 2 bases, leaving 12 bases between them. The CDR3 length is 14 residues. Germline values: CDR1 MDHEN, CDR2 SYDVKM. The CDR3 coding sequence is TGTGCCAGCACGACTACAACTCCTGGAAACACCATATATTTT. It is translated as CASTTTTPGNTIYF. Combining the CDR3 with reference TRBV28 and TRBJ1-3 gives the whole variable domain DVKVTQSSRYLVKRTGEKVFLECVQDMDHENMFWYRQDPGLGLRLIYFSYDVKMKEKGDIPEGYSVSREKKERFSLILESASTNQTSMYLCASTTTTPGNTIYFGEGSWLTVV.

This clonotype was found a few times. The chain employs TRBV5-1 and TRBJ2-1, with TRBD1 matching over 7 bases. The CDR3 contains 14 residues. Looked up from germline, CDR1 is SGHRS and CDR2 is YFSETQ. Losses at the gene ends were 3 bases for V and 9 bases for J; bases not matched to a gene: 9. The CDR3 region is CASSSLQGFGEQFF. The CDR3, as DNA: TGCGCCAGCAGCTCCTTACAGGGGTTCGGTGAGCAGTTCTTC.

This chain connects TRBV7-2 to TRBJ2-3, with D possibly called TRBD1 or TRBD2 (5 bases each). Germline values: CDR1 SGHTA, CDR2 FQGNSA. This CDR3 region has 18 residues. The ends were cut back, 3 bases at V and 4 bases at J, with 23 bases in the middle. This CDR3 is CASSFSPPGPGSPDTQYF. The CDR3 coding sequence is TGTGCCAGCAGCTTTTCCCCTCCGGGACCTGGCAGTCCAGATACGCAGTATTTT.

Comment on this clonotype: With a much larger clone just one base away, this may be a read error. The chain links TRBV10-1 to TRBJ1-3, with D possibly being TRBD1 (6 bases). Germline loops: CDR1 WNHNN, CDR2 SYGVQD (reference sequence). The CDR3 is 15 amino acids. CDR3 DNA: TGCGCCAGCAGTGACGGACAGCCCGGTGGAGACACCATATATTTT. It yields the protein CASSDGQPGGDTIYF.

This clonotype showed up many times. The chain uses TRBV12-3 or TRBV12-4 and TRBJ1-1; TRBD1 might be the D (5 bases). V lost 5 bases to trimming and J lost 4 bases, with 11 bases between them. This CDR3 is 13 amino acids long. The CDR3 loop is CASSTRASTEAFF. The CDR3 nucleotides are TGTGCCAGCAGTACCAGGGCGAGCACTGAAGCTTTCTTT.

This clonotype was counted ten times or more. The rearrangement joins TRBV27 to TRBJ2-3, with D possibly matching TRBD2 (6 bases). Germline V CDR1 and CDR2: MNHEY, SMNVEV (reference sequence). The V end lost 1 base, the J end lost 4 bases, and 6 bases lay between the germline ends. The CDR3 is made up of 13 amino acids. CDR3 sequence reads: CASSLWEADTQYF. In DNA form, the CDR3 reads TGTGCCAGCAGTTTATGGGAGGCAGATACGCAGTATTTT.

The table lists this clonotype with many counts. The CDR3 spells CSASGTSGRSSYEQYF. CDR3 sequence (DNA): TGCAGTGCTAGTGGGACTAGCGGGAGAAGCTCCTACGAGCAGTACTTC. The chain links TRBV20-1 to TRBJ2-7, with TRBD2 matching over 14 bases. CDR1 and CDR2 (germline): DFQATT, SNEGSKA (reference sequence). This CDR3 is 16 amino acids long. J lost 0 bases, V lost 3 bases, and 4 bases had no gene match.

The genes are TRBV20-1 and TRBJ2-3; TRBD2 agrees at 11 bases. The germline V gene has CDR1 DFQATT and CDR2 SNEGSKA (reference sequence). This CDR3 region has 15 residues. The junction had 6 bases not matched to a gene; V was cut back by 5 bases and J by 2 bases. The CDR3 DNA is TGCAGTGCTTTGACTAGCGGGATCTACACAGATACGCAGTATTTT. Translation gives CSALTSGIYTDTQYF.

This clonotype has at least ten counts. The chain is built from TRBV29-1 and TRBJ2-1; D is possibly TRBD2 (6 bases). With 2 bases removed from V and 5 bases from J, the gap between germline ends came to 13 bases. The V gene's germline CDR1 is SQVTM and CDR2 ANQGSEA. The length of the CDR3 is 14 residues. The CDR3 loop is CSVEKREKNNEQFF. DNA for the CDR3: TGCAGCGTTGAAAAACGGGAGAAGAACAATGAGCAGTTCTTC.

In its sample, this clonotype was seen a few times. The J gene is TRBJ2-1, the V gene TRBV7-9; no definite D call. This CDR3 has 14 amino acids. Deletions cut 5 bases from V and 10 bases from J, with 18 bases between. Per germline, CDR1 SEHNR and CDR2 FQNEAQ (reference sequence). In DNA form, the CDR3 reads TGTGCCAGCAGCCCCCCCTGGCGAACCTTAGAGCAGTTCTTC. Translating gives CASSPPWRTLEQFF.

This clonotype was observed a handful of times. The V gene is TRBV20-1, the J gene TRBJ2-1; TRBD2 might be the D (6 bases). Per the germline V gene, CDR1 is DFQATT and CDR2 is SNEGSKA (reference sequence). V lost 0 bases and J 0 bases, leaving 12 bases between the germline ends. The CDR3 extends over 16 amino acids. The DNA for the CDR3 is TGCAGTGCTAGAGATGTGGGGACTGTCTCCTACAATGAGCAGTTCTTC. Its protein product is CSARDVGTVSYNEQFF.

This clonotype showed up just a few times. The J gene is TRBJ1-6, the V gene TRBV19; 10 nucleotides agree with TRBD1. Germline CDR1 reads LNHDA; CDR2 reads SQIVND (reference sequence). CDR3 size: 15 residues. V lost 3 bases to trimming and J lost 10 bases; unmatched junction nucleotides: 6. The CDR3 DNA follows: TGTGCCAGTAGTATTCGAGGGACAGGGGACTCACCCCTCCACTTT. As protein: CASSIRGTGDSPLHF.

This clonotype was seen only a few times. The chain recombines TRBV19 with TRBJ1-1; D may be TRBD1 (6 bases). V was trimmed by 6 bases and J by 0 bases, leaving 14 bases between them. Germline CDR1 and CDR2: LNHDA and SQIVND (reference sequence). The CDR3 totals 15 residues. This CDR3 is CASRSRDILNTEAFF. The CDR3 DNA is TGTGCCAGTAGGTCTCGGGACATACTGAACACTGAAGCTTTCTTT.

The chain employs TRBV27 and TRBJ1-4; D gene ambiguous. CDR1 is MNHEY and CDR2 is SMNVEV in the germline V gene (reference sequence). The CDR3 sequence is 15 residues long. Deletions cut 5 bases from V and 0 bases from J, with 10 bases between. The CDR3 nucleotides read TGTGCCAGCAGTCCGACGGGTTCAACTAATGAAAAACTGTTTTTT. Amino acids: CASSPTGSTNEKLFF.

This chain links TRBV4-1 with TRBJ1-1; 7 positions agree with TRBD1. There are 15 residues in the CDR3. Germline CDR1 is MGHRA and CDR2 is YSYEKL. The V and J ends lost 0 bases and 1 base, in that order; junction bases with no gene match: 2. The CDR3 loop reads CASSQDAGGNTEAFF. The DNA of the CDR3 is TGCGCCAGCAGCCAAGATGCAGGGGGGAACACTGAAGCTTTCTTT.

The sample holds a few counts of this clonotype. The chain uses TRBV10-3 and TRBJ1-2; D perhaps matches TRBD1 (5 bases). The ends were cut back, 7 bases at V and 4 bases at J, with 7 bases in the middle. The CDR3 has 11 amino acids. Germline-derived CDR1 and CDR2 are ENHRY and SYGVKD. This CDR3 is CAINGGYGYTF. The DNA of the CDR3 is TGTGCCATCAATGGGGGCTATGGCTACACCTTC.

This clonotype was detected a few times. J is TRBJ2-7 and V is TRBV19, with 9 bases identical to TRBD1. Germline CDR1 and CDR2: LNHDA and SQIVND (reference sequence). Trimming at V came to 6 bases and at J to 3 bases, leaving 6 bases not matched to a gene. The CDR3 totals 14 residues. The CDR3 DNA reads TGTGCCAGTAGGGACAGGGGAAGGGACTACGAGCAGTACTTC. It translates to CASRDRGRDYEQYF.

The chain combines TRBV20-1 with TRBJ1-4; D not certain. V gave up 3 bases and J gave up 5 bases, with 13 bases separating them. The CDR3 loop spans 14 amino acids. The V gene's germline CDR1 is DFQATT and CDR2 SNEGSKA (reference sequence). For the CDR3, the DNA is TGCAGTGCTAGTTTAGATACGGGGAATGAAAAACTGTTTTTT. It encodes CSASLDTGNEKLFF.

This clonotype was counted at least ten times. V and J are TRBV3-1 and TRBJ1-1; 7 bases align to TRBD1. This CDR3 comprises 16 residues. CDR1 is LGHDT and CDR2 is YNNKEL in the germline V gene (reference sequence). V shed 1 base and J 4 bases; nucleotides not matched to a gene: 9. CDR3 nucleotides: TGTGCCAGCAGCCAAGGAAGGGGGCAATGGGGCACTGAAGCTTTCTTT. This sequence encodes CASSQGRGQWGTEAFF.

The V call is TRBV29-1, the J call TRBJ1-1; no clear D gene. The germline gives CDR1 SQVTM, CDR2 ANQGSEA. This CDR3 has 12 residues. The V end was cut by 7 bases, the J end by 1 base, with 10 bases between. The DNA of the CDR3 is TGCAGCGACGCGGGCCGGAACACTGAAGCTTTCTTT. This gives the protein CSDAGRNTEAFF.

The chain couples TRBV28 to TRBJ2-7; D unresolved. V lost 8 bases and J 2 bases, leaving 10 bases between the germline ends. This CDR3 is 12 amino acids long. The germline CDR1 and CDR2 sequences are MDHEN and SYDVKM. The CDR3 sequence: CASLRAPYEQYF. In DNA form, the CDR3 reads TGTGCCAGCCTCCGGGCTCCCTACGAGCAGTACTTC. The whole variable domain, filled in from reference TRBV28 and TRBJ2-7, reads DVKVTQSSRYLVKRTGEKVFLECVQDMDHENMFWYRQDPGLGLRLIYFSYDVKMKEKGDIPEGYSVSREKKERFSLILESASTNQTSMYLCASLRAPYEQYFGPGTRLTVT.

This chain joins TRBV28 and TRBJ2-2; weak D call: TRBD1 (6 bases). The CDR3 has 16 residues. Looked up from germline, CDR1 is MDHEN and CDR2 is SYDVKM. V was trimmed by 1 base and J by 6 bases, leaving 15 bases between them. CDR3 region: CASSLSDRSRAGELFF. The CDR3 DNA reads TGTGCCAGCAGTTTATCCGACAGGTCTAGAGCCGGGGAGCTGTTTTTT.

J is TRBJ2-5 and V is TRBV10-3; D gene uncertain. There are 13 residues in the CDR3. Germline V gives CDR1 ENHRY, CDR2 SYGVKD. Deletions cut 4 bases from V and 1 base from J, with 7 bases between. Here the CDR3 reads CAISVETQETQYF. Written as DNA, the CDR3 is TGTGCCATCAGTGTGGAAACCCAAGAGACCCAGTACTTC.